A selection of T cell receptor beta chains follows, all from one sample in a study of blood T cells in healthy people across ages. TCRdb processed the 5' RACE reads anew with MiXCR; each CDR3 protein has one entry. The sample records over 950,000 distinct CDR3 sequences, just over 50% being singletons. The sample comprised blood. The receptors originated from a woman in her sixties in good health. CDR3s include the opening cysteine and the closing phenylalanine or tryptophan. Fields, in order: J gene, D gene, clone size, V gene, CDR3 DNA, CDR3 protein. D genes are given only for firm matches. Clone size is shown for a subset of rows, as once, few, many or a class of expanded clone.

J: TRBJ2-7
D: NA
size: few
V: TRBV6-2/TRBV6-3
DNA: TGTGCCAGCAGTTACTCTGGCGGGACCCAAGCCGAGCAGTACTTC
CDR3: CASSYSGGTQAEQYF

J: TRBJ1-2
D: NA
size: NA
V: TRBV9
DNA: TGTGCCAGCAGGGCCGGGGTCTATGGCTACACCTTC
CDR3: CASRAGVYGYTF

J: TRBJ1-4
D: NA
size: few
V: TRBV4-1
DNA: TGCGCCAGCAGCCCGTCGACGGGAGGGAGCGCAACTAATGAAAAACTGTTTTTT
CDR3: CASSPSTGGSATNEKLFF

J: TRBJ2-1
D: TRBD2
size: few
V: TRBV2
DNA: TGTGCCAGCAGGGGGGACTATAATGAGCAGTTCTTC
CDR3: CASRGDYNEQFF

J: TRBJ2-5
D: NA
size: once
V: TRBV24-1
DNA: TGTGCCACCAGTGACGCCACAGGGACGTACCAAGAGACCCAGTATTTC
CDR3: CATSDATGTYQETQYF

J: TRBJ1-2
D: NA
size: few
V: TRBV6-6
DNA: TGTGCCAGCCAGCGGAGCTATGGCTACACCTTC
CDR3: CASQRSYGYTF

J: TRBJ2-3
D: TRBD2
size: NA
V: TRBV29-1
DNA: TGCGGCCCAACCCGGGGGGGACCAGATACGCAGTATTTT
CDR3: CGPTRGGPDTQYF

J: TRBJ2-7
D: NA
size: few
V: TRBV7-2
DNA: TGTGCCAGCAGCTCTGAGGGCCTGGACTGGACCTACGAGCAGTACTTC
CDR3: CASSSEGLDWTYEQYF

J: TRBJ2-5
D: TRBD1
size: NA
V: TRBV6-6
DNA: TGTGCCAGCAGTAAACAGGGGATCGGGCAGTACTTC
CDR3: CASSKQGIGQYF

J: TRBJ2-1
D: NA
size: many
V: TRBV20-1
DNA: TGCAGTGCGCTCACAGGGTACTCCAACAACAATGAGCAGTTCTTC
CDR3: CSALTGYSNNNEQFF

J: TRBJ1-1
D: NA
size: NA
V: TRBV12-3/TRBV12-4
DNA: TGTGCCAGCACCCTGGGGGGGAGCTCCACTCGAGCTTTCTTT
CDR3: CASTLGGSSTRAFF

J: TRBJ2-7
D: TRBD2
size: NA
V: TRBV9
DNA: TGTGCCAGCAGCGTAGCTTCTAGCGGGAGCTACGAGCAGTACTTC
CDR3: CASSVASSGSYEQYF

J: TRBJ2-7
D: TRBD2
size: NA
V: TRBV10-3
DNA: TGTGCCATCATGGGGACTAGCGACTACGAGCAGTACTTC
CDR3: CAIMGTSDYEQYF

J: TRBJ2-7
D: TRBD2
size: NA
V: TRBV12-3/TRBV12-4
DNA: TGTGCCAGCAGTTCCTCCGGGACTAGCGGGGCCTACGAGCAGTACTTC
CDR3: CASSSSGTSGAYEQYF

J: TRBJ1-5
D: TRBD1
size: few
V: TRBV4-2
DNA: TGTGCCAGCAGCCAAGGGGGACAGGGGAAACAGCCCCAGCATTTT
CDR3: CASSQGGQGKQPQHF

J: TRBJ1-1
D: TRBD1
size: NA
V: TRBV6-6
DNA: TGTGCCAGCAGTTACGACAGGGGCCGTGAAGCTTTCTTT
CDR3: CASSYDRGREAFF

J: TRBJ2-7
D: TRBD1
size: many
V: TRBV10-3
DNA: TGTGCCATCAGTGAGTCGCCGGGACAGGGCTACGAGCAGTACTTC
CDR3: CAISESPGQGYEQYF